The clone carrying this TCR beta chain was recorded only once. Its antigen remains unidentified. Sequencing was at survey level. The data were produced by immunoSEQ multiplex PCR, yet TCRdb's version contains in-frame clones alone and is incomplete. The data contain roughly 48,000 clones, less than 85% of them seen just once; the ten biggest clones take up 1.5% to 1.7%. These data belong to a study of STAT5B mutations in CD4+ large granular lymphocyte leukemia. Background on the study: Among healthy controls, a particular HLA allele went with more CDR3 'QG' motifs.

General study findings and limits: Main leukemic clonotypes were patient-specific, but more than 20% appeared at low frequency elsewhere. Compared with healthy controls (2/35), patient top clones favored TRBV06 (8/27).

The CDR3 is made up of 18 amino acids. Germline V CDR1 and CDR2: LNHDA, SQIVND (reference sequence). Trimming at V came to 3 bases and at J to 2 bases, leaving 8 bases not matched to a gene. Input material: CD4+ T cells from blood buffy coats. This rearrangement joins TRBV19 to TRBJ2-5; the match to TRBD2 covers 14 bases. This TCR derives from a human donor in good health. The CDR3 sequence: CASSIGTSGGLGQETQYF. Written as DNA, the CDR3 is TGTGCCAGTAGTATCGGGACTAGCGGGGGCCTGGGTCAAGAGACCCAGTACTTC.